Shown below are 5 T cell receptor beta chains from a single sample sequenced in a study of shared clonotypes between healthy human individuals. Clones were read by immunoSEQ multiplex PCR, and TCRdb kept only the in-frame ones, dropping some. The sample carries 300,000 to 400,000 clones, roughly 70% recorded once. The source material was memory CD4+ T cells sorted from blood. The subset denotes: CD45RA-negative fraction. The receptors here all came from a man aged 25 to 40 in good health.

The chain joins TRBV10-3 to TRBJ1-5; TRBD1 matches 9 bases. Germline V gene data show CDR1 as ENHRY and CDR2 as SYGVKD. This CDR3 is 18 amino acids long. V shed 0 bases and J 2 bases; nucleotides not matched to a gene: 8. CDR3 in DNA: TGTGCCATCAGTGAGTCCGGATGGGGACAGGGAGGCAATCAGCCCCAGCATTTT. This translates into CAISESGWGQGGNQPQHF.

The chain links TRBV5-4 to TRBJ2-6; D possibly matches TRBD1 or TRBD2 (5 bases each). CDR1 and CDR2 (germline): SGHNT, YYREEE (reference sequence). The ends were cut back, 1 base at V and 9 bases at J, with 20 bases in the middle. The CDR3 consists of 17 residues. The CDR3 nucleotides are TGTGCCAGCAGCTTGTGGGGACGGGGTCTTGTTGGCAACGTCCTGACTTTC. Translation: CASSLWGRGLVGNVLTF.

This chain links TRBV5-1 with TRBJ2-7, with 10 bases that match TRBD2. The CDR3 extends over 19 amino acids. Trimming took 5 bases from V and 7 from J; bases not matched to a gene: 24. The germline V gene encodes CDR1 SGHRS and CDR2 YFSETQ. The CDR3 loop is CASRVTTGSLSGRAGEQYF. Written as DNA, the CDR3 is TGCGCCAGCAGGGTGACAACGGGGAGTTTGAGCGGGAGGGCAGGTGAGCAGTACTTC.

In this sample, this clone turned up a few times. CDR3: CASSDSLAGDHEQYF. The CDR3, as DNA: TGTGCCAGCAGTGATAGTCTAGCGGGAGATCACGAGCAGTACTTC. The chain employs TRBV6-1 and TRBJ2-7; 10 bases are a match to TRBD2. CDR1 MNHNS and CDR2 SASEGT come from the germline V gene. Trimming at V came to 3 bases and at J to 5 bases, leaving 7 bases not matched to a gene. The CDR3 is made up of 15 amino acids.

The chain couples TRBV29-1 to TRBJ2-5, with 9 bases lining up with TRBD2. The CDR3 contains 14 residues. CDR1 is SQVTM, CDR2 ANQGSEA, per germline. The trim removed 3 bases at V and 9 bases at J, leaving 11 bases unmatched. The CDR3 DNA follows: TGCAGCGTTGATGAATCTTGGCTAGCGGGACCCCAGTACTTC. This encodes CSVDESWLAGPQYF.